This entry describes one TCR beta chain. No antigen is known for it. A junction boundary mismatches the germline segment, possibly from a read error. CDR1 is SGHDT, CDR2 YYEEEE, per germline. The CDR3 covers 16 residues. This sample was taken from a study of a mutant IDH1 vaccine in newly diagnosed glioma. Study summary: Patients were started on vaccination 4-6 weeks after radiotherapy alone, or with temozolomide cycles. Treatment recipients were about 62% male and around 40% female, and their mean age was roughly 40 years.

The assay was immunoSEQ multiplex PCR, and TCRdb's table has in-frame clones only and misses some. The sample lists approximately 50,000 clones; about 80% were seen once. General study results and limits: There were vaccine-induced immune responses in about 93% of the patients.

The time point denotes: week 47, end of study. Mutant IDH1 20-mer peptide, at 300 ug, made up each vaccine dose, with topical imiquimod. The donors' diagnosis was new WHO grade 3 or 4 astrocytoma that was IDH1-mutant and ATRX-lost. The V gene is TRBV5-6, the J gene TRBJ1-4, with TRBD1 matching 7 bases. This TCR derives from a woman between 35 and 50 years old with glioma. Some clones in this sample may be carry-over from other donors' samples. The source material was PBMCs, sampled from a glioma patient whose treatment included an IDH1 peptide vaccine. DNA for the CDR3: TGTGCCAGCAGCTCTACCACAGGGGATGTAAGGGAAAAACTGCTTTTT. Translation: CASSSTTGDVREKLLF. The full variable domain, its missing parts supplied by reference TRBV5-6 and TRBJ1-4, is DAGVTQSPTHLIKTRGQQVTLRCSPKSGHDTVSWYQQALGQGPQFIFQYYEEEERQRGNFPDRFSGHQFPNYSSELNVNALLLGDSALYLCASSSTTGDVREKLLFGSGTQLSVL.